This TCR beta chain was sequenced during a study of blood T cell repertoires in COVID-19. As for the study in general: Samples taken during acute and convalescent COVID-19 were collected in the United States, Italy and Spain. T cells, B-cell-depleted T cells, or PBMCs supplied cDNA or gDNA.

A PCR-confirmed or clinician-diagnosed COVID-19 case had contacted exposed participants within 2 weeks of entry. Clones were read by immunoSEQ multiplex PCR, and TCRdb kept only the in-frame ones, dropping some. This sample has about 430,000 clones, with more than 70% found just once. The CDR3 runs 14 residues. Trimming left V 4 bases short and J 2 bases short, with 10 bases between. The chain links TRBV23-1 to TRBJ2-3; maybe TRBD1 (5 bases). TRBV23-1 is given ORF status, its function remaining uncertain. The sample taken for sequencing was PBMCs or T cells enriched from blood (not recorded which). The sequence was collected from a woman between 18 and 29 years old who had been exposed to COVID-19. CDR3 amino acids: CASSPRVPTDTQYF. CDR3 DNA sequence: TGCGCCAGCAGTCCCAGGGTCCCCACAGATACGCAGTATTTT.